The entry that follows covers one TCR beta chain sequence. The method was immunoSEQ multiplex PCR; TCRdb's version includes in-frame clones alone and lacks a portion of them. The data show 180,000 or so clones, approximately 80% seen once. This specimen belongs to a study of blood T cell repertoires in COVID-19. About the research overall: PBMCs, B-cell-depleted T cells, or T cells were the source of the cDNA or gDNA that made up the material.

Germline CDR1 and CDR2: LGHDT and YNNKEL (reference sequence). V was pared by 0 bases and J by 5 bases, with 10 bases of the junction left unmatched. The CDR3 contains 17 residues. This receptor was obtained from a woman aged 55-69 years who had recovered from COVID-19. V usage is TRBV3-1 (or the pseudogene TRBV3-2) and J usage is TRBJ1-2; 9 nucleotides align to TRBD1. Sequencing used PBMCs or T cells enriched from blood (not recorded which). The CDR3 loop reads CASSQDSSGQGLYGYTF. The CDR3 bases are TGTGCCAGCAGCCAAGACTCAAGCGGACAGGGGCTTTATGGCTACACCTTC.